This note documents a single T cell receptor (beta chain) sequence. The antigen remains unidentified. A read error may produce the germline difference seen at one junction end. This entry belongs to a study of OX40 agonist ivuxolimab in advanced cancers. The wider study: In this trial design, patients received ivuxolimab intravenously at 0.01 to 10 mg/kg every 2 weeks. Patients achieving partial responses numbered three: one hepatocellular carcinoma case and two cutaneous melanoma cases. Points from the study as a whole: CD4+ and CD8+ blood T cells expanded clonally by week 6 at 0.1 to 3.0 mg/kg.

This CDR3 has 14 residues. CDR1 PRHDT and CDR2 FYEKMQ come from the germline V gene (reference sequence). Assay: immunoSEQ multiplex PCR; the TCRdb copy retains only in-frame clones and omits some. The sample holds about 13,000 clones, around 74% seen once. The specimen comprised CD4+ or CD8+ T cells sorted from blood, sampled in a trial of the OX40 agonist ivuxolimab. This TCR derives from an adult with an advanced solid tumor such as melanoma, head and neck, liver or kidney cancer. V usage is TRBV13 and J usage is TRBJ1-2, with D perhaps TRBD1 (5 bases). As DNA, the CDR3 is TGCGCCAGCAGCCAAGACAGAACAAACTATGGCTACACCTTC. Translating gives CASSQDRTNYGYTF.